The next 19 T cell receptor beta chains were all read from a single sample in a study of technical replicates of blood from a handful of donors. Sequencing used immunoSEQ multiplex PCR; TCRdb keeps in-frame clones, though not all of them. The table has about 12,000 clones, around 96% seen once. Material: PBMCs. Every receptor here comes from a human donor in good health.

The CDR3 DNA reads TGTGCCAGCAGCCCCCGGGGCGGGAGGGCGGGCGAGCAGTTCTTC. Its translation is CASSPRGGRAGEQFF. The gene calls are TRBV7-3 and TRBJ2-1; 9 bases are a match to TRBD2. The germline gives CDR1 SGHTA, CDR2 FQGTGA. V trimming: 5 bases; J trimming: 10 bases; junction bases outside the gene matches: 12. The CDR3 contains 15 residues.

The chain has TRBV7-8 and TRBJ2-3, with TRBD1 as a possible D gene (6 bases). There are 17 residues in the CDR3. Germline-derived CDR1 and CDR2 are SGHVS and FQNEAQ. The V gene lost 5 bases and the J gene lost 0 bases, with 18 bases spanning the gap. The CDR3 protein is CASSLLGTSLSTDTQYF. The CDR3, as DNA: TGTGCCAGCAGCCTTCTTGGGACAAGCCTTAGCACAGATACGCAGTATTTT.

J is TRBJ2-4 and V is TRBV27; D not certain. Germline V gives CDR1 MNHEY, CDR2 SMNVEV (reference sequence). Trimming stripped 4 bases from V and 7 bases from J, with 11 bases between. This CDR3 is 13 amino acids long. The CDR3 reads CASSSNAANIQYF. The CDR3 DNA reads TGTGCCAGCAGTTCAAATGCGGCGAACATTCAGTACTTC.

The chain is built from TRBV30 and TRBJ1-4, with D perhaps TRBD1 (6 bases). V was shortened by 1 base and J by 0 bases, with 12 bases between the two germline ends. Per the germline V gene, CDR1 is GTSNPN and CDR2 is SVGIG (reference sequence). This CDR3 comprises 16 residues. The DNA of the CDR3 is TGTGCCTGGAGTGACCGACAGGTAGCAACTAATGAAAAACTGTTTTTT. Its translation: CAWSDRQVATNEKLFF. The whole variable domain, filled in from reference TRBV30 and TRBJ1-4, reads SQTIHQWPATLVQPVGSPLSLECTVEGTSNPNLYWYRQAAGRGLQLLFYSVGIGQISSEVPQNLSASRPQDRQFILSSKKLLLSDSGFYLCAWSDRQVATNEKLFFGSGTQLSVL.

The chain carries TRBV10-2 and TRBJ2-5, with 7 positions matching TRBD2. CDR3 length equals 16 residues. J was trimmed by 1 base and V by 1 base; bases with no gene match: 6. Germline V gives CDR1 WSHSY, CDR2 SAAADI. The CDR3: CASSELSGRGQETQYF. The CDR3 DNA reads TGCGCCAGCAGTGAGTTGAGTGGGAGGGGCCAAGAGACCCAGTACTTC.

The V and J genes are TRBV19 and TRBJ1-1; weak D call: TRBD1 (5 bases). The CDR3 is 14 residues long. Deletions cut 0 bases from V and 0 bases from J, with 5 bases between. Per germline, CDR1 LNHDA and CDR2 SQIVND (reference sequence). CDR3 in amino acids: CASSIDRVNTEAFF. CDR3 nucleotides: TGTGCCAGTAGTATAGACAGGGTGAACACTGAAGCTTTCTTT.

CDR3 DNA: TGTGCCAGCAGCGTTGGGACAGGGGAGAACACTGAAGCTTTCTTT. Amino acids: CASSVGTGENTEAFF. The chain has TRBV9 and TRBJ1-1; 10 nucleotides match TRBD1. With 2 bases clipped from V and 1 base from J, the junction kept 2 bases outside the gene matches. Germline V gene lookup returns CDR1 SGDLS and CDR2 YYNGEE. This CDR3 has 15 residues.

The chain recombines TRBV7-6 with TRBJ2-7; 7 nucleotides line up with TRBD2. Per the germline V gene, CDR1 is SGHVS and CDR2 is FNYEAQ. The CDR3 consists of 14 residues. With V trimmed by 1 base and J by 4 bases, 4 bases remained unmatched. The CDR3 DNA follows: TGTGCCAGCAGCTTAGGCGGGAGCTTTTACGAGCAGTACTTC. This sequence encodes CASSLGGSFYEQYF.

The chain uses TRBV29-1 and TRBJ2-7; possible D gene TRBD2, 5 bases. Germline V gene lookup returns CDR1 SQVTM and CDR2 ANQGSEA. The V and J ends lost 0 bases and 0 bases respectively, with 9 bases between them. The length of the CDR3 is 14 residues. The DNA for the CDR3 is TGCAGCGTTGAAGAATCGGGATTCTCCTACGAGCAGTACTTC. This gives the protein CSVEESGFSYEQYF.

V and J are TRBV19 and TRBJ1-5; the D gene is possibly TRBD1 (5 bases). Germline CDR1 and CDR2: LNHDA and SQIVND (reference sequence). The CDR3 is made up of 18 amino acids. V was pared by 4 bases and J by 0 bases, with 19 bases between. The CDR3 DNA sequence: TGTGCCAGTAGTAACCGGGGGTACAGCCAGTATAGCAATCAGCCCCAGCATTTT. It encodes CASSNRGYSQYSNQPQHF.

The chain couples TRBV28 to TRBJ1-5; D possibly corresponds to TRBD1 (5 bases). The germline V gene encodes CDR1 MDHEN and CDR2 SYDVKM. The V end was cut by 3 bases, the J end by 5 bases, with 17 bases between. The CDR3 extends over 16 amino acids. As DNA, the CDR3 is TGTGCCAGCAGTTTCAGGGCCTTAACGAAGGATCAGCCCCAGCATTTT. This codes for CASSFRALTKDQPQHF.

This chain joins TRBV6-6 and TRBJ1-4, with D tentatively TRBD1 (6 bases). This CDR3 is 15 amino acids long. Trimming shortened V by 0 bases and J by 4 bases, and 9 bases separated the two germline ends. The germline gives CDR1 MNHNY, CDR2 SVGAGI (reference sequence). As DNA, the CDR3 is TGTGCCAGCAGTTACTCGACAGGCCTTAATGAAAAACTGTTTTTT. It specifies CASSYSTGLNEKLFF.

The chain recombines TRBV6-5 with TRBJ1-5; TRBD1 might be the D (5 bases). Looked up from germline, CDR1 is MNHEY and CDR2 is SVGAGI. The ends were cut back, 0 bases at V and 3 bases at J, with 12 bases in the middle. The CDR3 spans 16 residues. CDR3 sequence (DNA): TGTGCCAGCAGTTACTCGATGGTTGGACACAATCAGCCCCAGCATTTT. It yields the protein CASSYSMVGHNQPQHF.

The chain has TRBV9 and TRBJ1-2, with 10 bases matching TRBD1. The CDR3 totals 15 residues. Germline CDR1 is SGDLS and CDR2 is YYNGEE. The V and J ends lost 2 bases and 7 bases, in that order; junction bases with no gene match: 8. CDR3 bases: TGTGCCAGCAGCGTGGACAGGGGGAGACGCGGTGGCTACACCTTC. It specifies CASSVDRGRRGGYTF.

This rearrangement joins TRBV7-8 to TRBJ1-5; D is undetermined. Per the germline V gene, CDR1 is SGHVS and CDR2 is FQNEAQ. The CDR3 is 14 amino acids. V lost 5 bases and J 2 bases, leaving 10 bases between the germline ends. The chain's CDR3 is CASSGPWGNQPQHF. DNA of the CDR3: TGTGCCAGCAGCGGGCCCTGGGGCAATCAGCCCCAGCATTTT. The variable domain in full, with the rest retrieved from reference TRBV7-8 and TRBJ1-5, is GAGVSQSPRYKVAKRGQDVALRCDPISGHVSLFWYQQALGQGPEFLTYFQNEAQLDKSGLPSDRFFAERPEGSVSTLKIQRTQQEDSAVYLCASSGPWGNQPQHFGDGTRLSIL.

The chain combines TRBV19 with TRBJ2-1; 10 nucleotides agree with TRBD2. The CDR3 length is 17 residues. Germline V lookup: CDR1 LNHDA, CDR2 SQIVND (reference sequence). V gave up 1 base and J gave up 6 bases; unmatched junction bases: 9. Here the CDR3 reads CASSIASGGSGGNEQFF. The DNA of the CDR3 is TGTGCCAGTAGTATAGCTAGCGGGGGCTCGGGAGGCAATGAGCAGTTCTTC. The full variable domain, rest sourced from reference TRBV19 and TRBJ2-1, is DGGITQSPKYLFRKEGQNVTLSCEQNLNHDAMYWYRQDPGQGLRLIYYSQIVNDFQKGDIAEGYSVSREKKESFPLTVTSAQKNPTAFYLCASSIASGGSGGNEQFFGPGTRLTVL.

The rearrangement uses TRBV29-1 and TRBJ1-1; 9 bases map to TRBD1. Germline CDR1 and CDR2: SQVTM and ANQGSEA. The CDR3 sequence is 13 residues long. Trimming removed 7 bases from V and 1 base from J; junction bases left unmatched: 4. CDR3 in DNA: TGCAGCGCCGAGGGACAGGGGAACACTGAAGCTTTCTTT. It yields the protein CSAEGQGNTEAFF.

V usage is TRBV4-2 and J usage is TRBJ2-7, with 9 bases identical to TRBD2. CDR3 length equals 15 residues. CDR1 is LGHNA, CDR2 YNFKEQ, per germline. Trimming removed 0 bases from V and 0 bases from J; junction bases left unmatched: 0. The CDR3 spells CASSQEREGSYEQYF. DNA of the CDR3: TGTGCCAGCAGCCAAGAGCGGGAGGGCTCCTACGAGCAGTACTTC.

The CDR3 spells CASSYSKEGDGPQHF. The CDR3, as DNA: TGTGCCAGCAGTTACTCGAAGGAGGGTGATGGGCCCCAGCATTTT. The genes are TRBV6-7 and TRBJ1-5, with D unclear. TRBV6-7 is labeled an ORF, and its function is uncertain. V was clipped by 0 bases and J by 9 bases, with 15 bases between them. The CDR3 has 15 amino acids.